These T cell receptor beta chains were read from a single sample in a study of PD-L1 blockade in urothelial cancer. Profiling relied on immunoSEQ multiplex PCR, and the TCRdb table lists in-frame clones only, not all of them. The sample shows 35,000 to 50,000 clones, around 84% of them seen only once. The sequences come from PBMCs, collected around atezolizumab (anti-PD-L1) treatment. The receptors derive from a man in his sixties with urothelial cancer. CDR3s include the opening cysteine and the closing phenylalanine or tryptophan. The order of the fields is J gene, clone size, V gene, D gene, CDR3 DNA, CDR3 protein. A D gene is named only where the DNA matches it firmly. Clone size appears in some rows only: once, few, many, or a class for an expanded clone.

>TRBJ1-1|few|TRBV28|TRBD1
TGTGCCAGCAGAGCCGGGACAGGAAACACTGAAGCTTTCTTT
CASRAGTGNTEAFF
>TRBJ1-1|few|TRBV30|NA
TGTGCCTGGAGTGGACTCAACGGGAGGAACACTGAAGCTTTCTTT
CAWSGLNGRNTEAFF
>TRBJ2-3|NA|TRBV5-4|TRBD2
TGTGCCAGCAGCCCGGGGGGGGAGAGGGGATTTGCTACGCAGTATTTT
CASSPGGERGFATQYF
>TRBJ2-7|NA|TRBV5-6|NA
TGTGCCAGCAGCCCCGGGGGGCTGAGTTCCTACGAGCAGTACTTC
CASSPGGLSSYEQYF
>TRBJ1-5|NA|TRBV27|NA
TGTGCCAGCAGTTCCAACTATCAGCCCCAGCATTTT
CASSSNYQPQHF
>TRBJ2-3|NA|TRBV29-1|TRBD1
TGCAGCGTTCGGCAGGGGGACCCCACAGATACGCAGTATTTT
CSVRQGDPTDTQYF
>TRBJ1-1|NA|TRBV4-1|TRBD1
TGCGCCAGCAGCCAAGATGGACAGGGGTACACTGAAGCTTTCTTT
CASSQDGQGYTEAFF
>TRBJ1-5|NA|TRBV6-6|NA
TGTGCCAGCAGACAGGGTCAAAATCAGCCCCAGCATTTT
CASRQGQNQPQHF
>TRBJ2-7|NA|TRBV5-4|TRBD2
TGTGCCAGCAGCTTCGGGACTAGCAGCTCCTACGAGCAGTACTTC
CASSFGTSSSYEQYF
>TRBJ1-4|NA|TRBV2|TRBD1
TGTGCCAGCAGGCCCGGGACAGGGGCGACTAATGAAAAACTGTTTTTT
CASRPGTGATNEKLFF
>TRBJ2-7|NA|TRBV2|TRBD1
TGTGCCAGCAGTGTGGACAGGGCCAGCTCCTACGAGCAGTACTTC
CASSVDRASSYEQYF
>TRBJ1-6|few|TRBV7-2|NA
TGTGCCAGCAGCTTGGAGGGGTCTAATTCACCCCTCCACTTT
CASSLEGSNSPLHF
>TRBJ2-5|NA|TRBV15|TRBD2
TGTGCCACCAGCAGAGACGCAGCGGGACTCCAAGAGACCCAGTACTTC
CATSRDAAGLQETQYF
>TRBJ2-3|once|TRBV19|TRBD2
TGTGCCTCCGGGACTAGCGGAGGAGCAGATACGCAGTATTTT
CASGTSGGADTQYF
>TRBJ2-7|NA|TRBV6-1|NA
TGTGCCAGCAGTGAACCGGGGGGCGCCTACGAGCAGTACTTC
CASSEPGGAYEQYF
>TRBJ1-5|NA|TRBV6-6|TRBD1
TGTGCCAGCACTAACAGGGGAAACAGCCAGCCCCAGCATTTT
CASTNRGNSQPQHF
>TRBJ1-2|few|TRBV6-5|NA
TGTGCCAGCCGGACAGTCTATGGCTACACCTTC
CASRTVYGYTF
>TRBJ2-7|NA|TRBV28|TRBD1
TGTGCCAGCAGTTTAAGTGGGACAGGCCAGTACTTC
CASSLSGTGQYF
>TRBJ1-2|NA|TRBV5-1|TRBD1
TGCGCCAGCAGCTTGGCCGGGCAGGGGGCCGCCTATGGCTACACCTTC
CASSLAGQGAAYGYTF
>TRBJ2-7|NA|TRBV5-1|TRBD1
TGCGCCAGCAGCTCGAGACAGGGGACAGGCTCCTACGAGCAGTACTTC
CASSSRQGTGSYEQYF
>TRBJ2-5|medium-sized|TRBV19|NA
TGTGCCAGTAGTATAGGAGGGAAAGAGACCCAGTACTTC
CASSIGGKETQYF
>TRBJ2-5|NA|TRBV28|TRBD2
TGTGCCAGCAGTTTACTTCGGGGGGGCCGTGAGACCCAGTACTTC
CASSLLRGGRETQYF
>TRBJ2-3|NA|TRBV15|NA
TGTGCCACCAGCAGAGATTTAGGGGCGCAGTATTTT
CATSRDLGAQYF
>TRBJ1-5|NA|TRBV6-6|NA
TGTGCCAGCAGTTACCCAGAAAAGAATCAGCCCCAGCATTTT
CASSYPEKNQPQHF
>TRBJ2-1|NA|TRBV6-5|TRBD2
TGTGCCAGCAGTCCTTCAGCGGGGCCGTACAATGAGCAGTTCTTC
CASSPSAGPYNEQFF
>TRBJ2-3|NA|TRBV14|TRBD2
TGTGCCAGCAGCCAAGACCCCAGCGGGGTCCCCAGTACGCAGTATTTT
CASSQDPSGVPSTQYF
>TRBJ2-5|NA|TRBV7-2|NA
TGTGCCAGCAGTTCCGGTAGGCGGGTCGGGGAGACCCAGTACTTC
CASSSGRRVGETQYF
>TRBJ2-7|NA|TRBV7-9|NA
TGTGCCAGCAGCAAGATCGGCTACGAGCAGTACTTC
CASSKIGYEQYF
>TRBJ2-7|NA|TRBV18|TRBD1
TGTGCCAGCTCGACCGGGACAGGGACCTACGAGCAGTACTTC
CASSTGTGTYEQYF
>TRBJ2-7|NA|TRBV6-5|TRBD1
TGTGCCAGCCGACTCAGGGGGACCACCTACGAGCAGTACTTC
CASRLRGTTYEQYF
>TRBJ2-1|NA|TRBV30|NA
TGTGCCTGGAGTGTACCGGGTACTCTCCCCTACAATGAGCAGTTCTTC
CAWSVPGTLPYNEQFF
>TRBJ2-7|NA|TRBV28|TRBD1
TGTGCCAGCACAGGGGGTGACCGGTCCTACGAGCAGTACTTC
CASTGGDRSYEQYF
>TRBJ2-7|few|TRBV18|NA
TGTGCCAGCTCACCGGTCACCGAGGCCTACGAGCAGTACTTC
CASSPVTEAYEQYF
>TRBJ1-3|once|TRBV15|NA
TGTGCCACCAGCAGAGACAGGGCCCCCTCTGGAAACACCATATATTTT
CATSRDRAPSGNTIYF
>TRBJ1-6|NA|TRBV18|TRBD1
TGTGCCAGCTCCCGGGACAGGATAAATTCACCCCTCCACTTT
CASSRDRINSPLHF
>TRBJ1-5|NA|TRBV13|TRBD1
TGTGCCAGCAGCTTAACAGGGGGGCAGCCCCAGCATTTT
CASSLTGGQPQHF
>TRBJ2-5|NA|TRBV11-2|TRBD1
TGTGCCAGCAGCCAAACAGGGGGTTCGTCGTTCTGGACCCAGTACTTC
CASSQTGGSSFWTQYF
>TRBJ2-1|NA|TRBV18|NA
TGTGCCAGCTCACCATGGAGCGCGTACAATGAGCAGTTCTTC
CASSPWSAYNEQFF
>TRBJ2-5|NA|TRBV7-9|TRBD2
TGTGCCAGCAGCGGGACTAGAGAGACCCAGTACTTC
CASSGTRETQYF
>TRBJ2-1|once|TRBV4-2|NA
TGTGCCAGCAGCCAAGTCTTAGCCCACTCCTACAATGAGCAGTTCTTC
CASSQVLAHSYNEQFF
>TRBJ2-3|NA|TRBV29-1|NA
TGCAGCGTTGATGGAGAATGGGGCACAGATACGCAGTATTTT
CSVDGEWGTDTQYF
>TRBJ1-2|NA|TRBV6-1|TRBD1
TGTGCCAGCAGTGAAGTTAGAACAGGGGGCCGAGGTGGCTACACCTTC
CASSEVRTGGRGGYTF
>TRBJ2-2|NA|TRBV5-1|TRBD2
TGCGCCAGCAGCTTGGTGCGGGGGGCGAACACCGGGGAGCTGTTTTTT
CASSLVRGANTGELFF
>TRBJ1-2|once|TRBV6-5|NA
TGTGCCAGCAGTTACGATCAGCGGGCCTATGGCTACACCTTC
CASSYDQRAYGYTF
>TRBJ1-2|NA|TRBV6-6|TRBD1
TGTGCCAGCAGCGAACCCAAGACAGGGGCCTATGGCTACACCTTC
CASSEPKTGAYGYTF
>TRBJ2-2|NA|TRBV15|TRBD2
TGTGCCACCAGCAGAGTAAGGGGACTAGTGAACACCGGGGAGCTGTTTTTT
CATSRVRGLVNTGELFF
>TRBJ2-7|NA|TRBV14|NA
TGTGCCAGCAGCGGGGCAGGGGTAGCCTACGAGCAGTACTTC
CASSGAGVAYEQYF
>TRBJ2-3|NA|TRBV28|TRBD1
TGTGCCAGCAGTTTGGCAGGGGGCCGCACAGATACGCAGTATTTT
CASSLAGGRTDTQYF
>TRBJ2-3|NA|TRBV5-1|TRBD1
TGCGCCAGCAGTGACAGGGGGACAGATACGCAGTATTTT
CASSDRGTDTQYF
>TRBJ1-4|NA|TRBV6-1|TRBD1
TGTGCCAGCAGAGACTCCGGGACAGCTAATGAAAAACTGTTTTTT
CASRDSGTANEKLFF
>TRBJ2-1|NA|TRBV28|TRBD2
TGTGCCAGCATGAACGGCCTAGCGGGGGGGTACAATGAGCAGTTCTTC
CASMNGLAGGYNEQFF
>TRBJ2-7|NA|TRBV5-4|NA
TGTGCCAGCAGCTTGGGGGACTCCCCTGAGCAGTACTTC
CASSLGDSPEQYF
>TRBJ2-3|NA|TRBV18|TRBD2
TGTGCCAGCCGACGGGGACTAGCGGACACAGATACGCAGTATTTT
CASRRGLADTDTQYF
>TRBJ2-1|NA|TRBV4-2|NA
TGTGCCAGCAGCCAAGATCCAGCCCCGAGCGGGTACTCCTACAATGAGCAGTTCTTC
CASSQDPAPSGYSYNEQFF
>TRBJ2-7|NA|TRBV28|NA
TGTGCCAGCATCGGGGGAAACTACGAGCAGTACTTC
CASIGGNYEQYF
>TRBJ2-2|NA|TRBV6-1|NA
TGTGCCAGCAGCGACATCACGGTGAACACCGGGGAGCTGTTTTTT
CASSDITVNTGELFF
>TRBJ1-5|NA|TRBV4-3|NA
TGCGCCAGCAGCCAAGAGGCGGTCGGGTACAATCAGCCCCAGCATTTT
CASSQEAVGYNQPQHF
>TRBJ2-1|NA|TRBV6-6|TRBD1
TGTGCCAGCAGTTACCCCGGGACAGGGATTAGCAATGAGCAGTTCTTC
CASSYPGTGISNEQFF
>TRBJ2-5|NA|TRBV5-1|TRBD1
TGCGCCAGCAGCTTGGGCCGGGACAGTCAAGAGACCCAGTACTTC
CASSLGRDSQETQYF
>TRBJ1-4|NA|TRBV27|TRBD1
TGTGCCAGCAGTTTACCGGGACAGGGGGAAAAACTGTTTTTT
CASSLPGQGEKLFF